This TCR beta chain was obtained from a study of brain T cells in children with intractable seizures. Repertoires were generated with immunoSEQ multiplex PCR, while TCRdb's copy carries only in-frame clones and drops some. The repertoire holds around 70,000 clones, about 93% seen once, with roughly 1.5% in the top ten. About this clone: Its antigen remains unidentified.

The sequenced cases were selected for having the highest brain T cell transcript signatures. Before surgery, patients took at least one anti-epileptic drug. CDR3 size: 13 residues. Trimming took 2 bases from V and 4 from J, leaving 8 bases between them. Germline CDR1 and CDR2: MNHEY and SVGAGI. General study findings and limits: Clones missing pre-surgery may reflect undersampling of that blood sample. HCMV serostatus was not known, and viral specificity came from CDR3 similarity only.

The rearrangement links TRBV6-5 to TRBJ1-2, with a possible D match to TRBD1 (6 bases). The sequence derives from a boy under three years old with tuberous sclerosis and intractable seizures. This material consisted of peripheral blood, taken at surgery. CDR3 loop: CASSYEGGYGYTF. CDR3 DNA: TGTGCCAGCAGTTACGAAGGGGGCTATGGCTACACCTTC.